The entry that follows covers one T cell receptor (beta chain) sequence. Antigen specificity is unknown. These data are taken from a study of T cells in Graves' hyperthyroidism and ophthalmopathy. RNA transcripts were the template for amplifying TCR beta CDR3 regions. RT-PCR in the first round (using the HTBI primer set) targeted the TCR CDR3. TCRdb called the multiplex PCR reads again in MiXCR, with one record for every CDR3 protein. The sample consists of some 460,000 distinct CDR3 sequences, approximately 15% of them appearing once. Study results and caveats: A 13 V-J signature model discriminated ophthalmopathy versus stable hyperthyroidism. The model foresaw ophthalmopathy a median around 6.8 months prior to onset.

Germline assignment: CDR1 ENHRY and CDR2 SYGVKD. There are 11 residues in the CDR3. V dropped 4 bases and J dropped 4 bases, with 5 bases sitting between them. Sequencing was done on a sample of blood. This chain uses TRBV10-3 with TRBJ2-7, with D unresolved. The receptor's source is a woman aged 18-30 years with Graves' hyperthyroidism. CDR3 amino acids: CAISGGYEQYF. The CDR3 bases are TGTGCCATCAGTGGGGGATACGAGCAGTACTTC.